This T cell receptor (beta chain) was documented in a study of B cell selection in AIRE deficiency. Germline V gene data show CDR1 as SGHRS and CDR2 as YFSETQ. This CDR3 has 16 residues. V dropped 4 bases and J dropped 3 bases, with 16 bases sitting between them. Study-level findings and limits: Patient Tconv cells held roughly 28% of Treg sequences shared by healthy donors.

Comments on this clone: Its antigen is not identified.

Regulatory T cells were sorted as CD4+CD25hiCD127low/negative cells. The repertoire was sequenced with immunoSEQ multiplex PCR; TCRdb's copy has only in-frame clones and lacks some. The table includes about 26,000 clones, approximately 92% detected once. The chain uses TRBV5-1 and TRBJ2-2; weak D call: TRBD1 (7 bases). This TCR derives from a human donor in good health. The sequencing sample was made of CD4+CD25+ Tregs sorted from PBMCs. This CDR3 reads CASSPRQGGDTGELFF. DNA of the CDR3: TGCGCCAGCAGCCCCCGCCAGGGGGGTGACACCGGGGAGCTGTTTTTT.